This TCR beta chain was sequenced during a study of beta chain features in type 1 diabetes. Only a few counts were recorded for this clone. As every portion of the isolated RNA was reverse transcribed, the sequencing read expressed TCRB transcripts. Assay: immunoSEQ multiplex PCR; the TCRdb copy retains only in-frame clones and omits some. The table records about 12,000 clones, 46% of them present only once. V shed 6 bases, J shed 1 base, and the junction held 4 bases outside the gene matches. Germline loops: CDR1 ENHRY, CDR2 SYGVKD. The CDR3 covers 15 residues. The chain couples TRBV10-3 to TRBJ2-5; 11 nucleotides line up with TRBD2. The specimen sequenced was stem cell memory CD4+ T cells from blood. The sequence derives from a man between 18 and 29 years old in good health. The DNA for the CDR3 is TGTGCCATCAGCTCCGGGACTAGCGGCCAAGAGACCCAGTACTTC. It specifies CAISSGTSGQETQYF.